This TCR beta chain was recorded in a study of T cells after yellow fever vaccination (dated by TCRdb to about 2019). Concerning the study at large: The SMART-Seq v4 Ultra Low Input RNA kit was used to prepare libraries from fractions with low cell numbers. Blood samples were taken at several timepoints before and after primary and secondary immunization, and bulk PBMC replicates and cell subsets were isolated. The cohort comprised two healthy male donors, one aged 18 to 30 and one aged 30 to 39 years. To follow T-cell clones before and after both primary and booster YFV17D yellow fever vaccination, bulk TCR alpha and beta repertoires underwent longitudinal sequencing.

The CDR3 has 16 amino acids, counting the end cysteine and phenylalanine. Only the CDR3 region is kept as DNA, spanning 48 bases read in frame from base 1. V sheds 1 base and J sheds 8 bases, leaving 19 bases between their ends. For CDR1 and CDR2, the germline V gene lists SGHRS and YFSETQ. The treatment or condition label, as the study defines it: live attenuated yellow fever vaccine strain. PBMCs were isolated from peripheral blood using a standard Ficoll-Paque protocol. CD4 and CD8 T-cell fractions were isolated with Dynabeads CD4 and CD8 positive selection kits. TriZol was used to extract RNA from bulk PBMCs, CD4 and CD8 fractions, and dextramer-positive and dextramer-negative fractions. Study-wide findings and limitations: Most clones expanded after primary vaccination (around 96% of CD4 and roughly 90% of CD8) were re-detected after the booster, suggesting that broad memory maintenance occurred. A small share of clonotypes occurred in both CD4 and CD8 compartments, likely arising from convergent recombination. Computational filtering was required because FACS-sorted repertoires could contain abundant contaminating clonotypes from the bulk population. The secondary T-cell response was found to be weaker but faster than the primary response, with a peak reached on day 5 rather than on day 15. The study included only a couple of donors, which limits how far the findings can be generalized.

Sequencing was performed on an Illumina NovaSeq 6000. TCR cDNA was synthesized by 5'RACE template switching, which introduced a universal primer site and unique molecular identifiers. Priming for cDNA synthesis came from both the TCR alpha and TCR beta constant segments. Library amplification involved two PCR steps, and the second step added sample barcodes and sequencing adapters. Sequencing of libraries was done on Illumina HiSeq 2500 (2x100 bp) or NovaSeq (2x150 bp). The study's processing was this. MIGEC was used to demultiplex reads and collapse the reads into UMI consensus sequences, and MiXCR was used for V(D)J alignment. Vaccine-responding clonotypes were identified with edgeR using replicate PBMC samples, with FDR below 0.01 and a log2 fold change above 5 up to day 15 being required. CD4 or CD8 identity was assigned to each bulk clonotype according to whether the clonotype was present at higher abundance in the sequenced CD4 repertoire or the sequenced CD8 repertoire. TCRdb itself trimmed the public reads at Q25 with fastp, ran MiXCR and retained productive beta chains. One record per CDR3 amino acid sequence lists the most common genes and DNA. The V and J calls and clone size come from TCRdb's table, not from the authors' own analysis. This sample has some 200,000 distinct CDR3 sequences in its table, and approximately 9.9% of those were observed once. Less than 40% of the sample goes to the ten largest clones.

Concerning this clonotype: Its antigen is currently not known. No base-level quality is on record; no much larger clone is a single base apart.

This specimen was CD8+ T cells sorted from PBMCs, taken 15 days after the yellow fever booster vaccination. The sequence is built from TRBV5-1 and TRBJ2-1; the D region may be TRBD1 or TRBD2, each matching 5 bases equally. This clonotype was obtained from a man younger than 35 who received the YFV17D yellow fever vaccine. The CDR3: CASSLTDFGTTDEQFF. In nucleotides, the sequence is TGCGCCAGCAGCTTGACGGACTTCGGGACGACGGATGAGCAGTTCTTC.